The 2 T cell receptor beta chains below were found in one sample sequenced in a study of CD8+CD57+ T cells in acquired aplastic anemia. Genomic DNA templated the TCR beta VDJ and CDR3 profiling. TCRdb called the reads again in MiXCR, with one record for every CDR3 protein. This repertoire shows roughly 170,000 distinct CDR3 sequences, 55% to 70% found once; its top ten account for less than 55%. Sequenced material: sorted CD4+, CD8+, or CD8+CD57+ T cells (not recorded which) from PBMCs. These receptors were collected from a human donor in good health.

The rearrangement uses TRBV20-1 and TRBJ2-5; TRBD1 is a possible D gene (6 bases). The CDR3 has 13 amino acids. Germline V gives CDR1 DFQATT, CDR2 SNEGSKA (reference sequence). V lost 6 bases, J lost 2 bases, and 13 bases lay in between. In nucleotides, the CDR3 is TGCAGTGCACACCACAGGGAACAAGAGACCCAGTACTTC. Translation: CSAHHREQETQYF.

CDR3 sequence (DNA): TGTGCCAGCAGTCGACAGGGCAATACTGAAGCTTTCTTT. This codes for CASSRQGNTEAFF. This chain connects TRBV2 to TRBJ1-1; TRBD1 aligns across 7 bases. V lost 5 bases, J lost 5 bases, and 5 bases stayed unmatched. Germline CDR1 and CDR2: SNHLY and FYNNEI. This CDR3 comprises 13 residues.